The 12 T cell receptor beta chains given below trace back to one sample, sequenced in a study of early T cells in non-severe SARS-CoV-2 infection. Using its own MiXCR run on the 5' RACE reads, TCRdb lists one record per CDR3 protein. Here the sample spans around 80,000 distinct CDR3 sequences, about 10% being singletons. The sequences come from whole blood, collected at baseline. These receptors came from an adult who was a healthcare worker with PCR-confirmed SARS-CoV-2 infection or an uninfected control (not recorded which).

V and J are TRBV7-2 and TRBJ2-3; D possibly matches TRBD1 or TRBD2 (5 bases each). The germline V and J ends were trimmed by 0 bases and 6 bases, with 10 bases remaining between them. This CDR3 is 14 amino acids long. Germline CDR1 SGHTA, CDR2 FQGNSA. This CDR3 is CASSLAGTRDTQYF. The CDR3 bases are TGTGCCAGCAGCTTAGCCGGGACCCGGGATACGCAGTATTTT.

In this sample, this clonotype turned up many times. The chain couples TRBV7-9 to TRBJ1-4; D ambiguous. V gave up 5 bases and J gave up 2 bases, with 18 bases separating them. Germline CDR1 and CDR2: SEHNR and FQNEAQ (reference sequence). The CDR3 consists of 17 residues. CDR3 protein: CASSPRAGKATNEKLFF. The CDR3 coding sequence is TGTGCCAGCAGCCCAAGGGCAGGAAAGGCGACTAATGAAAAACTGTTTTTT.

In this sample, this clonotype turned up a few times. This chain links TRBV12-3 or TRBV12-4 with TRBJ2-3; 12 bases are a match to TRBD2. V shed 4 bases, J shed 6 bases, and the junction held 11 bases outside the gene matches. The CDR3 loop spans 17 amino acids. The CDR3 sequence is CASSSDTSGRIGDTQYF. The CDR3 coding sequence is TGTGCCAGCAGTTCCGACACTAGCGGGAGGATCGGGGATACGCAGTATTTT.

This clonotype was counted many times. This chain uses TRBV5-1 with TRBJ2-3; 7 bases fit TRBD2. This CDR3 has 14 residues. Germline V lookup: CDR1 SGHRS, CDR2 YFSETQ. After removal of 2 bases from V and 5 bases from J, the junction contained 5 bases not matched to a gene. CDR3 sequence: CASSFSGRQDTQYF. Here the CDR3 DNA reads TGCGCCAGCAGCTTCTCCGGGAGGCAAGATACGCAGTATTTT. Based on the CDR3 plus reference TRBV5-1 and TRBJ2-3, the full variable domain is KAGVTQTPRYLIKTRGQQVTLSCSPISGHRSVSWYQQTPGQGLQFLFEYFSETQRNKGNFPGRFSGRQFSNSRSEMNVSTLELGDSALYLCASSFSGRQDTQYFGPGTRLTVL.

The sample holds a few counts of this clonotype. The chain is built from TRBV28 and TRBJ1-1; D is perhaps TRBD1 (5 bases). V was trimmed by 7 bases and J by 1 base, leaving 16 bases between them. The CDR3 covers 15 residues. The germline V gene has CDR1 MDHEN and CDR2 SYDVKM. CDR3 loop: CASTIQRGANTEAFF. Written as DNA, the CDR3 is TGTGCCAGCACAATACAGCGGGGCGCGAACACTGAAGCTTTCTTT.

Turning to this clonotype: Without the conserved terminal phenylalanine or tryptophan, this CDR3 likely stems from a read error. The DNA is omitted, as the CDR3 cannot be located on it reliably, and the CDR3 follows TCRdb's listing. The chain has TRBV9 and TRBJ1-1; the tabulated D call, TRBD1, remains unverified against the DNA. Including both end residues, the CDR3 is 8 amino acids long. Germline lookup yields CDR1 SGDLS and CDR2 YYNGEE. The CDR3 is CARTRDLV.

The chain recombines TRBV11-2 with TRBJ2-5; tentative D call: TRBD2 (5 bases). Trimming removed 4 bases at V and 5 bases at J, with 23 bases between. Germline loops: CDR1 SGHAT, CDR2 FQNNGV. The CDR3 loop spans 17 amino acids. The CDR3 protein is CASSSEVTRRSVETQYF. The CDR3 DNA follows: TGTGCCAGCAGCTCGGAGGTAACTCGTAGAAGTGTTGAGACCCAGTACTTC.

This clonotype was seen a few times. In DNA form, the CDR3 reads TGCGCCAGCAGCTTGGCCAGGGGGGCGCTCGCCACTGAAGCTTTCTTT. Residues: CASSLARGALATEAFF. The chain has TRBV5-1 and TRBJ1-1; the match to TRBD1 covers 7 bases. CDR3 length equals 16 residues. Germline V gives CDR1 SGHRS, CDR2 YFSETQ. Trimming cost V 0 bases and J 4 bases; bases outside gene matches: 9.

This clonotype came up many times. The chain joins TRBV18 to TRBJ1-1; TRBD1 matches 9 bases. J gave up 5 bases and V 4 bases, and 11 bases lay outside the gene matches. This CDR3 region has 16 residues. CDR1 is KGHSH, CDR2 LQKENI, per germline. CDR3 sequence reads: CASSRDRVVSGTEAFF. The CDR3 DNA follows: TGTGCCAGCTCACGGGACAGGGTCGTTAGTGGGACTGAAGCTTTCTTT.

The V call is TRBV3-1, the J call TRBJ1-1; TRBD1 aligns across 8 bases. The J segment lost 0 bases and the V segment lost 4 bases, leaving 1 base of the junction unmatched. Germline CDR1 LGHDT, CDR2 YNNKEL (reference sequence). The CDR3 covers 14 residues. Here the CDR3 DNA reads TGTGCCAGCAGCCCGGGACAGGTGAACACTGAAGCTTTCTTT. This translates into CASSPGQVNTEAFF.

This clonotype was seen many times. This rearrangement joins TRBV7-3 to TRBJ2-5, with 12 bases lining up with TRBD2. Germline-derived CDR1 and CDR2 are SGHTA and FQGTGA. The CDR3 runs to 18 residues. J lost 3 bases, V lost 2 bases, and 10 bases had no gene match. The CDR3: CASSLYGLAGRGKETQYF. DNA of the CDR3: TGTGCCAGCAGCTTATACGGACTAGCGGGAAGGGGGAAAGAGACCCAGTACTTC.

The table lists this clonotype with many counts. The chain links TRBV7-8 to TRBJ1-6; D possibly corresponds to TRBD1 (5 bases). The germline V gene encodes CDR1 SGHVS and CDR2 FQNEAQ. V lost 4 bases and J 10 bases, leaving 11 bases between the germline ends. This CDR3 is built from 13 residues. CDR3 DNA: TGTGCCAGCAGCTCCCGACAGCCGTCACCCCTCCACTTT. It encodes CASSSRQPSPLHF.